This TCR beta chain was recorded in a study of blood T cells in healthy people across ages. General observations from the study: Compared with aged donors, long-lived donors showed fewer expanded clones, suggesting selection.

This clonotype has a handful of counts. The target antigen is unknown. The use of a sample-barcoded 5' primer and a J-beta primer mix characterized a second PCR of roughly 6 to 11 cycles. TCRdb recomputed calls from the 5' RACE reads with MiXCR, one row per CDR3 protein. The data contain under 1,000,000 distinct CDR3 sequences, about 42% of them singletons. Healthy individuals of Caucasian origin from Russia, aged about 6 to 100, served as donors. Total RNA, at least 6 micrograms per sample, came from PBMCs. Material for sequencing was blood. This clonotype originated in a man older than 75 in good health.

CDR3 sequence reads: CASSLVRGQGAQYF. The CDR3 DNA reads as TGTGCCAGCAGCTTAGTTCGCGGCCAGGGGGCCCAGTACTTC. V is TRBV7-9 and J is TRBJ2-5, with 7 bases identical to TRBD1. Germline V gene sequence: CDR1 SEHNR, CDR2 FQNEAQ (reference sequence). The trim removed 1 base at V and 9 bases at J, leaving 8 bases unmatched. This CDR3 comprises 14 residues.